These 7 T cell receptor beta chains came from one sample sequenced in a study of cytomegalovirus exposure and HLA in healthy donors listed by TCRdb under 2017. Library generation was performed with the immunoSEQ multiplex PCR assay. A mixture of 60 forward primers for TCR Vbeta segments and 13 reverse primers for TCR Jbeta segments was used in the multiplex PCR. This is the immuneACCESS table as TCRdb keeps it, with only in-frame sequences that have V and J called. A part of the clones is gone; compared with another copy, unresolved V genes explain less than half, and the rest is unexplained. The sample table holds around 250,000 clones, of which 81% were seen once. About 7.5% of the sample belongs to the ten largest clones. Source material: PBMCs. Receptors were obtained from a woman aged 55-69 years in good health and CMV-seropositive.

The V gene is TRBV5-1, the J gene TRBJ1-3; 8 nucleotides agree with TRBD1. This CDR3 has 15 residues. Germline CDR1 reads SGHRS; CDR2 reads YFSETQ. The V and J ends lost 5 bases and 3 bases, in that order; junction bases with no gene match: 7. The CDR3, as DNA: TGCGCCAGCAGTTACGACAGGGGCAATGGAAACACCATATATTTT. Protein: CASSYDRGNGNTIYF.

V and J are TRBV5-1 and TRBJ2-2; D call uncertain. Looked up from germline, CDR1 is SGHRS and CDR2 is YFSETQ. This CDR3 has 12 residues. Trimming stripped 7 bases from V and 4 bases from J, with 8 bases between. The DNA of the CDR3 is TGCGCCAGCTATAGCCGCACCGGGGAGCTGTTTTTT. Amino acid sequence: CASYSRTGELFF. Complete variable domain (other parts from reference TRBV5-1 and TRBJ2-2): KAGVTQTPRYLIKTRGQQVTLSCSPISGHRSVSWYQQTPGQGLQFLFEYFSETQRNKGNFPGRFSGRQFSNSRSEMNVSTLELGDSALYLCASYSRTGELFFGEGSRLTVL.

This chain connects TRBV27 to TRBJ1-2; the D is unclear. The germline V and J ends were trimmed by 0 bases and 7 bases, with 12 bases remaining between them. The CDR3 spans 14 residues. Germline-derived CDR1 and CDR2 are MNHEY and SMNVEV (reference sequence). CDR3 sequence (DNA): TGTGCCAGCAGTTTATCAGGGAGGAGCGGTGGCTACACCTTC. This codes for CASSLSGRSGGYTF.

This clone was counted only a few times. The chain carries TRBV10-1 and TRBJ2-1, with 11 nucleotides matching TRBD2. The germline gives CDR1 WNHNN, CDR2 SYGVQD (reference sequence). With 4 bases clipped from V and 6 bases from J, the junction kept 8 bases outside the gene matches. The CDR3 consists of 16 residues. DNA for the CDR3: TGCGCCAGCAGTGGTGGTAGCGGGAGGGCCTCCAATGAGCAGTTCTTC. This codes for CASSGGSGRASNEQFF.

The rearrangement links TRBV6-1 to TRBJ2-7; 9 bases fit TRBD1. The length of the CDR3 is 15 residues. V lost 7 bases to trimming and J lost 1 base; unmatched junction nucleotides: 8. Germline CDR1 reads MNHNS; CDR2 reads SASEGT. The CDR3 DNA is TGTGCCAGCAAACAGGGGGCGCTACGGTCCTACGAGCAGTACTTC. This encodes CASKQGALRSYEQYF.

This clone was detected a few times. CDR3 amino acids: CATSSIDTNQPQHF. In DNA, the CDR3 is TGTGCCACCAGCAGCATTGACACCAATCAGCCCCAGCATTTT. The chain has TRBV15 and TRBJ1-5; D uncertain. The V and J ends lost 3 bases and 3 bases respectively, with 9 bases between them. The CDR3 loop spans 14 amino acids. From germline, CDR1 is LNHNV and CDR2 YYDKDF (reference sequence). Looking up the rest from reference TRBV15 and TRBJ1-5 gives the full variable domain: DAMVIQNPRYQVTQFGKPVTLSCSQTLNHNVMYWYQQKSSQAPKLLFHYYDKDFNNEADTPDNFQSRRPNTSFCFLDIRSPGLGDTAMYLCATSSIDTNQPQHFGDGTRLSIL.

The gene calls are TRBV28 and TRBJ1-1; unclear D gene. The CDR3 extends over 13 amino acids. The ends were cut back, 10 bases at V and 1 base at J, with 13 bases in the middle. The germline V gene has CDR1 MDHEN and CDR2 SYDVKM. CDR3 sequence (DNA): TGTGCCACTACCATGGCGGGGAACACTGAAGCTTTCTTT. Encoded protein: CATTMAGNTEAFF.